These 20 T cell receptor beta chains originate from one sample sequenced in a study of post-analysis software for immune sequencing data. Study-wide points: Controls had lower frequencies than patients of a few TRBV segments, which included TRBV5-6, TRBV5-1 and TRBV20-1.

Unique molecular identifiers were built into the TCR beta cDNA libraries. TCRdb called the PCR reads again in MiXCR, with one record for every CDR3 protein. The sample carries about 150,000 distinct CDR3 sequences, approximately 30% recorded once. Antigens for these TCRs are unknown. Sequencing input: blood. The receptors were gathered from a girl aged 10-17 years with multiple sclerosis.

This chain uses TRBV20-1 with TRBJ2-1; 10 bases map to TRBD1. V shed 3 bases, J shed 6 bases, and the junction held 8 bases outside the gene matches. Germline V CDR1 and CDR2: DFQATT, SNEGSKA (reference sequence). This CDR3 is 15 amino acids long. The CDR3 protein is CSARSRDRGSNEQFF. The CDR3 nucleotides read TGCAGTGCTAGGAGCCGGGACAGGGGAAGCAATGAGCAGTTCTTC.

With regard to this clonotype: The germline gene is not matched at one end of the junction; a read error may be the cause. This chain links TRBV12-3 or TRBV12-4 with TRBJ2-4; D is unclear. CDR3 length equals 13 residues. CDR3 sequence: CASTLNAENIRYF. In nucleotides, the CDR3 is TGTGCCAGCACCTTGAACGCAGAAAACATTCGGTACTTC.

There are many counts of this clonotype. The V gene is TRBV20-1, the J gene TRBJ2-5, with a weak D call TRBD1 (5 bases). V lost 2 bases and J 1 base, leaving 5 bases between the germline ends. Germline assignment: CDR1 DFQATT and CDR2 SNEGSKA (reference sequence). The CDR3 is 12 residues long. CDR3 residues: CSARQGQETQYF. The CDR3 bases are TGCAGTGCTAGACAGGGCCAAGAGACCCAGTACTTC.

This chain connects TRBV5-1 to TRBJ2-7; D unresolved. The CDR3 loop spans 15 amino acids. V lost 2 bases, J lost 0 bases, and 12 bases lay in between. Germline V lookup: CDR1 SGHRS, CDR2 YFSETQ. CDR3 loop: CASSFQWGSSYEQYF. Written as DNA, the CDR3 is TGCGCCAGCAGCTTCCAGTGGGGTAGCTCCTACGAGCAGTACTTC.

On this clonotype: Germline and junction disagree at one end, which may indicate a read error. The rearrangement joins TRBV10-2 to TRBJ2-6; D is possibly TRBD1 (6 bases). The germline gives CDR1 WSHSY, CDR2 SAAADI. The CDR3 sequence is 14 residues long. The CDR3 reads CASKRGAGGNVRTF. The CDR3 bases are TGCGCCAGCAAGAGGGGAGCTGGGGGCAACGTCCGGACTTTC.

The sample holds many counts of this clonotype. This sequence joins TRBV7-2 and TRBJ2-1, with a tentative D call TRBD1 (6 bases). V gave up 0 bases and J gave up 10 bases, with 10 bases separating them. The germline V gene encodes CDR1 SGHTA and CDR2 FQGNSA. The CDR3 sequence is 13 residues long. The CDR3 DNA is TGTGCCAGCAGCTTAGCGGGGGCAGGCGAGCAGTTCTTC. This codes for CASSLAGAGEQFF.

This clonotype was detected ten times or more. The chain couples TRBV24-1 to TRBJ1-5; unclear D gene. Germline V lookup: CDR1 KGHDR, CDR2 SFDVKD. V gave up 1 base and J gave up 1 base, with 4 bases separating them. CDR3 length: 14 amino acids. The CDR3 protein is CATSDFRSNQPQHF. DNA of the CDR3: TGTGCCACCAGTGATTTCCGGAGCAATCAGCCCCAGCATTTT.

This clonotype has just one count. The rearrangement joins TRBV5-1 to TRBJ2-7, with 12 bases fitting TRBD2. CDR1 SGHRS and CDR2 YFSETQ come from the germline V gene. The CDR3 is 14 residues long. With 4 bases clipped from V and 5 bases from J, the junction kept 4 bases outside the gene matches. The CDR3 bases are TGCGCCAGCAGCCCGAGGACTAGCGGGGACGAGCAGTACTTC. It is translated as CASSPRTSGDEQYF. The complete variable domain, with remaining parts taken from reference TRBV5-1 and TRBJ2-7, reads KAGVTQTPRYLIKTRGQQVTLSCSPISGHRSVSWYQQTPGQGLQFLFEYFSETQRNKGNFPGRFSGRQFSNSRSEMNVSTLELGDSALYLCASSPRTSGDEQYFGPGTRLTVT.

There are a few counts of this clonotype. V gene TRBV12-3 or TRBV12-4 combines with J gene TRBJ1-1; unclear D gene. The CDR3 spans 12 residues. V was pared by 5 bases and J by 6 bases, with 10 bases between. In DNA, the CDR3 is TGTGCCAGCAGTGTCCTACTTGCTGAAGCTTTCTTT. It codes for CASSVLLAEAFF.

This clonotype was seen more than once but under ten times. V usage is TRBV4-1 and J usage is TRBJ1-6; no clear D. Germline CDR1 is MGHRA and CDR2 is YSYEKL. The CDR3 has 15 amino acids. Trimming removed 1 base from V and 11 bases from J, with 15 bases in between. In nucleotides, the CDR3 is TGCGCCAGCAGCCAAGTGACTGGTGGCCTTACACCCCTCCACTTT. Protein product: CASSQVTGGLTPLHF.

This clonotype was picked up many times. The CDR3 coding sequence is TGCAGTGCTAGACCCCGGGGGCGAAATGAGCAGTTCTTC. Amino acids: CSARPRGRNEQFF. The genes are TRBV20-1 and TRBJ2-1; D possibly matches TRBD1 or TRBD2 (6 bases each). CDR1 is DFQATT, CDR2 SNEGSKA, per germline (reference sequence). Trimming left V 2 bases short and J 7 bases short, with 12 bases between. This CDR3 has 13 amino acids.

To note about this clonotype: A much larger clone differs from this one at a single base, so this may be a read error. This sequence joins TRBV29-1 and TRBJ1-5, with D maybe TRBD1 (5 bases). Germline CDR1 SQVTM, CDR2 ANQGSEA. V dropped 6 bases and J dropped 2 bases, with 14 bases sitting between them. This CDR3 is 14 amino acids long. The CDR3, as DNA: TGCAGCGTCTTAGCAGGGCTAGGCAATCAGCCCCAGCATTTT. This codes for CSVLAGLGNQPQHF.

The chain is built from TRBV7-9 and TRBJ2-1; TRBD2 might be the D (6 bases). CDR3 length equals 14 residues. V shed 5 bases and J shed 10 bases, with 18 bases lying between them. In germline, CDR1 is SEHNR, CDR2 FQNEAQ (reference sequence). The CDR3 DNA is TGTGCCAGCAGCCTGGCCCGGGACTTGCCGGAGCAGTTCTTC. Translated, it gives CASSLARDLPEQFF.

The V and J genes are TRBV9 and TRBJ2-5; the D gene is possibly TRBD2 (6 bases). V was trimmed by 4 bases and J by 11 bases, leaving 15 bases between them. There are 12 residues in the CDR3. From germline, CDR1 is SGDLS and CDR2 YYNGEE. CDR3: CASSPSGYKQYF. For the CDR3, the DNA is TGTGCCAGCAGCCCCAGCGGGTACAAGCAGTACTTC.

The chain joins TRBV7-6 to TRBJ2-3; 9 positions agree with TRBD2. The CDR3 is made up of 15 amino acids. V lost 5 bases, J lost 2 bases, and 5 bases stayed unmatched. Germline V gene data show CDR1 as SGHVS and CDR2 as FNYEAQ. The CDR3 DNA sequence: TGTGCCAGCAGCGGCCTAGCGGGGCCCACAGATACGCAGTATTTT. It is translated as CASSGLAGPTDTQYF.

This clonotype appeared a few times. V is TRBV5-1 and J is TRBJ2-5, with 9 bases lining up with TRBD1. J was trimmed by 6 bases and V by 4 bases; bases with no gene match: 4. CDR3 length: 13 amino acids. Per the germline V gene, CDR1 is SGHRS and CDR2 is YFSETQ. The CDR3 nucleotides read TGCGCCAGCAGCACCGGGACAGGGAAGACCCAGTACTTC. Amino acids: CASSTGTGKTQYF. The variable domain in full, with the rest retrieved from reference TRBV5-1 and TRBJ2-5, is KAGVTQTPRYLIKTRGQQVTLSCSPISGHRSVSWYQQTPGQGLQFLFEYFSETQRNKGNFPGRFSGRQFSNSRSEMNVSTLELGDSALYLCASSTGTGKTQYFGPGTRLLVL.

This clonotype was picked up a small number of times. In DNA, the CDR3 is TGTGCCACCAGCAGCGGGACAGGGCTAAGCAATCAGCCCCAGCATTTT. Translating it yields CATSSGTGLSNQPQHF. The chain links TRBV15 to TRBJ1-5; 9 bases map to TRBD1. Trimming cost V 3 bases and J 1 base; bases outside gene matches: 4. CDR3 size: 16 residues. Per the germline V gene, CDR1 is LNHNV and CDR2 is YYDKDF (reference sequence).

In this sample, this clonotype turned up many times. The chain links TRBV21-1 to TRBJ2-5; TRBD2, the table's D call, lacks a check against the DNA. TRBV21-1 is assigned pseudogene status. This CDR3 is 18 amino acids long. DNA for the CDR3: TGTGCCAGCAGCAAGGGGGGGACTAAGCGGGAGGGAAGAGAGACCCAGTACTTC. Translation gives CASSKGGTKREGRETQYF.

The table lists this clonotype with many counts. The chain couples TRBV12-3 or TRBV12-4 to TRBJ2-2, with D perhaps matching TRBD1 (6 bases). V dropped 1 base and J dropped 0 bases, with 6 bases sitting between them. The CDR3 is 15 amino acids. CDR3 nucleotides: TGTGCCAGCAGTTTAGGACAGGCGAACACCGGGGAGCTGTTTTTT. Its protein product is CASSLGQANTGELFF.

The sample holds many counts of this clonotype. The V call is TRBV12-3 or TRBV12-4, the J call TRBJ1-2; possibly TRBD1 for D (5 bases). This CDR3 contains 12 residues. V gave up 5 bases and J gave up 4 bases, with 8 bases separating them. For the CDR3, the DNA is TGTGCCAGCAGTGTGGGGGGCTATGGCTACACCTTC. This sequence encodes CASSVGGYGYTF.